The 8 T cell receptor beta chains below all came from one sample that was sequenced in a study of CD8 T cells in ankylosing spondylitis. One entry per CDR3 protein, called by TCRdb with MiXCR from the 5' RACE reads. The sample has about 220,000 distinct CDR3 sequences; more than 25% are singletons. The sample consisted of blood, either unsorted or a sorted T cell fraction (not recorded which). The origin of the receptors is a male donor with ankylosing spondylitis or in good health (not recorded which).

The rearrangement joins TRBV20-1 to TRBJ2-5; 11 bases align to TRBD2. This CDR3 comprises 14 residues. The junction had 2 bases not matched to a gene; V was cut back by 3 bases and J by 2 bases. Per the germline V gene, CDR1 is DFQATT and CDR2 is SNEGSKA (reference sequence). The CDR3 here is CSASLAGGQETQYF. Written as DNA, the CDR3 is TGCAGTGCTAGTCTAGCGGGAGGTCAAGAGACCCAGTACTTC.

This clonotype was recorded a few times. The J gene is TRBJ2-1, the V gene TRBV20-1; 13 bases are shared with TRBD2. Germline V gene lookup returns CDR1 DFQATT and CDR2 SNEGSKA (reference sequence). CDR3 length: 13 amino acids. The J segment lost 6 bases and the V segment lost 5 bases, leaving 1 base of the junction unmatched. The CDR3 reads CSARTSGGNEQFF. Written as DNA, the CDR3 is TGCAGTGCTCGGACTAGCGGGGGCAATGAGCAGTTCTTC.

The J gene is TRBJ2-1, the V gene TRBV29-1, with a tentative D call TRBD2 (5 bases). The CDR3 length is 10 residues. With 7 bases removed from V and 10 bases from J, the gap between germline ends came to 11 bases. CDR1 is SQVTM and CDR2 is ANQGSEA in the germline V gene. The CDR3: CSGRTLEQFF. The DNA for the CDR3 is TGCAGCGGGCGGACTCTCGAGCAGTTCTTC.

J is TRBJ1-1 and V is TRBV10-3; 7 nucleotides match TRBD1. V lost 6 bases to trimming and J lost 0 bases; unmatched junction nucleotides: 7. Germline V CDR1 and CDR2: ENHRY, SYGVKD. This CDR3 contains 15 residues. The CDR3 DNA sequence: TGTGCCATCAGCAAAACACAGGGGATGAACACTGAAGCTTTCTTT. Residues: CAISKTQGMNTEAFF.

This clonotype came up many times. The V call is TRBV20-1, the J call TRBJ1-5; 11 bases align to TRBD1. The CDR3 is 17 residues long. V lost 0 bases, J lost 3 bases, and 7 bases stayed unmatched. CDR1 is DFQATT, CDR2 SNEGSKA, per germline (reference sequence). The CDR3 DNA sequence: TGCAGTGCTAGAGAGATGGACAGGGGGCGAGTCAATCAGCCCCAGCATTTT. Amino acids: CSAREMDRGRVNQPQHF.

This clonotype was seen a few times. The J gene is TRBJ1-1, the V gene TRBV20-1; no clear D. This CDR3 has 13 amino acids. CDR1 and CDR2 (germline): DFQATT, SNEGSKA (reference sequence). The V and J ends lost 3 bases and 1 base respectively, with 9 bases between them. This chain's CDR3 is CSASQPENTEAFF. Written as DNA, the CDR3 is TGCAGTGCTAGTCAGCCAGAGAACACTGAAGCTTTCTTT.

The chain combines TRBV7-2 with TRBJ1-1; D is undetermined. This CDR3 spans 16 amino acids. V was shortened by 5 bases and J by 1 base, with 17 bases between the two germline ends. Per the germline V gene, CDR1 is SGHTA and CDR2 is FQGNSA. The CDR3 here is CASSLADGISNTEAFF. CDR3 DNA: TGTGCCAGCAGCCTGGCAGACGGAATATCGAACACTGAAGCTTTCTTT.

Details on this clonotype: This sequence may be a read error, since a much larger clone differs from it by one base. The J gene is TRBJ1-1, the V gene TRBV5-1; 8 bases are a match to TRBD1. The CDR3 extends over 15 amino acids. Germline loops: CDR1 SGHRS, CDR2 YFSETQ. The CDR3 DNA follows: TGCGCCAGCAGCTTGTGGACAGGGCCGAACAGTGAAGCTTTCTTT. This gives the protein CASSLWTGPNSEAFF.